One and the same sample provided the 12 T cell receptor beta chains below, sequenced in a study of cytomegalovirus exposure and HLA in healthy donors. With 60 Vbeta and 13 Jbeta primers, the PCR was carried out. Data came from immunoSEQ multiplex PCR; TCRdb stores just in-frame clones and leaves some out. This sample's table reports some 120,000 clones. The specimen was PBMCs. The receptor set was obtained from a young man in good health and CMV-seronegative.

V and J are TRBV5-1 and TRBJ2-2, with D perhaps TRBD2 (6 bases). Germline V gives CDR1 SGHRS, CDR2 YFSETQ. The V end lost 6 bases, the J end lost 3 bases, and 21 bases lay between the germline ends. The CDR3 totals 17 residues. CDR3 DNA: TGCGCCAGCATCCAGGACTTGGGCGGGGCGGACACCGGGGAGCTGTTTTTT. This sequence encodes CASIQDLGGADTGELFF. The variable domain in full, with the rest retrieved from reference TRBV5-1 and TRBJ2-2, is KAGVTQTPRYLIKTRGQQVTLSCSPISGHRSVSWYQQTPGQGLQFLFEYFSETQRNKGNFPGRFSGRQFSNSRSEMNVSTLELGDSALYLCASIQDLGGADTGELFFGEGSRLTVL.

The V call is TRBV1, the J call TRBJ2-7; the D call in the table, TRBD2, was not verified against the DNA. TRBV1 is given as a pseudogene. CDR3 length: 13 residues. The CDR3 DNA sequence: TGCACCAGCAGCCAAGCCCGGGGGTGCGAGCAGTACTTC. This codes for CTSSQARGCEQYF.

The chain combines TRBV11-2 with TRBJ2-7, with 10 bases aligning to TRBD1. V shed 4 bases, J shed 6 bases, and the junction held 3 bases outside the gene matches. From germline, CDR1 is SGHAT and CDR2 FQNNGV. The length of the CDR3 is 13 residues. The CDR3 here is CASSSGQGGEQYF. The CDR3 coding sequence is TGTGCCAGCAGCTCTGGACAGGGGGGCGAGCAGTACTTC.

The chain uses TRBV5-4 and TRBJ1-6; TRBD1 agrees at 7 bases. The CDR3 has 12 residues. J gave up 9 bases and V 5 bases, and 2 bases lay outside the gene matches. In germline, CDR1 is SGHNT, CDR2 YYREEE (reference sequence). CDR3 nucleotides: TGTGCCAGCAGTAACAGGGGTTCACCCCTCCACTTT. This gives the protein CASSNRGSPLHF.

V gene TRBV5-4 combines with J gene TRBJ2-6; 9 bases match TRBD1. The germline gives CDR1 SGHNT, CDR2 YYREEE (reference sequence). The CDR3 consists of 17 residues. V gave up 4 bases and J gave up 2 bases; unmatched junction bases: 7. The CDR3 DNA reads as TGTGCCAGCAGCCAGGTAACAGGGGGCGCTGGGGCCAACGTCCTGACTTTC. It encodes CASSQVTGGAGANVLTF.

CDR3 nucleotides: TGTGCCAGCAGTATACTAGCGGTGAGCACAGATACGCAGTATTTT. Amino acids: CASSILAVSTDTQYF. The chain recombines TRBV2 with TRBJ2-3; 8 bases fit TRBD2. CDR1 SNHLY and CDR2 FYNNEI come from the germline V gene. This CDR3 region has 15 residues. V lost 5 bases, J lost 0 bases, and 4 bases stayed unmatched.

V gene TRBV5-4 combines with J gene TRBJ1-2, with 9 bases identical to TRBD1. With 7 bases clipped from V and 2 bases from J, the junction kept 3 bases outside the gene matches. This CDR3 is built from 13 residues. Germline CDR1 and CDR2: SGHNT and YYREEE (reference sequence). Written as DNA, the CDR3 is TGTGCCAGCCGGGACAGGGCCAACTATGGCTACACCTTC. It yields the protein CASRDRANYGYTF.

This chain links TRBV4-3 with TRBJ2-7; a possible D gene is TRBD2 (6 bases). This CDR3 comprises 14 residues. Trimming took off 4 bases at V and 4 bases at J, with 14 bases between the two ends. Looked up from germline, CDR1 is LGHNA and CDR2 is YSLEER. The chain's CDR3 is CASSLERGTYEQYF. As DNA, the CDR3 is TGCGCCAGCAGCCTAGAACGGGGGACGTACGAGCAGTACTTC.

V gene TRBV6-5 combines with J gene TRBJ2-7, with TRBD1 matching 9 bases. Germline CDR1 reads MNHEY; CDR2 reads SVGAGI. The CDR3 spans 16 residues. The V gene end was trimmed by 0 bases and the J gene end by 6 bases; junction bases not matched to a gene: 9. The CDR3 is CASSYSRTGVLGEQYF. The CDR3 DNA is TGTGCCAGCAGTTACTCCAGGACAGGGGTCCTCGGCGAGCAGTACTTC.

This rearrangement joins TRBV29-1 to TRBJ1-2; D is possibly TRBD1 (6 bases). The V and J ends lost 6 bases and 6 bases respectively, with 17 bases between them. This CDR3 spans 13 amino acids. Germline lookup yields CDR1 SQVTM and CDR2 ANQGSEA. CDR3 sequence: CSVAHRVSNGYTF. CDR3 in DNA: TGCAGCGTAGCTCACAGGGTCTCCAATGGCTACACCTTC.

V is TRBV14 and J is TRBJ1-6; 9 nucleotides agree with TRBD1. CDR3 length equals 15 residues. Germline V gene data show CDR1 as SGHDN and CDR2 as FVKESK. Unmatched junction bases numbered 4, after V lost 4 bases and J lost 6 bases. CDR3 in amino acids: CASSPGQGLNSPLHF. CDR3 nucleotides: TGTGCCAGCAGCCCTGGACAGGGGCTTAATTCACCCCTCCACTTT.

The chain combines TRBV5-1 with TRBJ2-7; TRBD1 matches 7 bases. The germline CDR1 and CDR2 sequences are SGHRS and YFSETQ. The V gene end was trimmed by 4 bases and the J gene end by 6 bases; junction bases not matched to a gene: 16. CDR3 length equals 16 residues. CDR3: CASSQSSGTDRSEQYF. The CDR3 DNA follows: TGCGCCAGCAGCCAATCCTCCGGGACAGACAGGAGCGAGCAGTACTTC. The variable domain in full, with the rest retrieved from reference TRBV5-1 and TRBJ2-7, is KAGVTQTPRYLIKTRGQQVTLSCSPISGHRSVSWYQQTPGQGLQFLFEYFSETQRNKGNFPGRFSGRQFSNSRSEMNVSTLELGDSALYLCASSQSSGTDRSEQYFGPGTRLTVT.